Following are 25 T cell receptor beta chains from one sample sequenced in a study of blood T cell repertoires in COVID-19. Libraries were prepared by immunoSEQ multiplex PCR; TCRdb keeps only in-frame clonotypes and omits some of them. The data hold 55,000 to 85,000 clones, with 81% observed a single time. The material sequenced was peripheral blood. All receptors come from a woman in her 70s with acute or convalescent COVID-19.

V usage is TRBV19 and J usage is TRBJ2-7; D is possibly TRBD2 (6 bases). Trimming cost V 4 bases and J 0 bases, with 13 bases left between them. CDR3 length: 15 residues. CDR1 and CDR2 from the germline V gene are LNHDA and SQIVND (reference sequence). The CDR3 coding sequence is TGTGCCAGTAGTACCGGGACTCCCAGCTCCTACGAGCAGTACTTC. It yields the protein CASSTGTPSSYEQYF.

The rearrangement joins TRBV29-1 to TRBJ2-7; D unclear. Germline V gene lookup returns CDR1 SQVTM and CDR2 ANQGSEA. V was trimmed by 1 base and J by 5 bases, leaving 3 bases between them. The CDR3 is made up of 10 amino acids. The CDR3 DNA reads TGCAGCGTTGAAGTAGACGAGCAGTACTTC. As protein: CSVEVDEQYF.

The chain couples TRBV4-1 to TRBJ2-3, with 15 bases lining up with TRBD2. With 7 bases clipped from V and 0 bases from J, the junction kept 5 bases outside the gene matches. CDR3 length equals 17 residues. In germline, CDR1 is MGHRA, CDR2 YSYEKL. DNA for the CDR3: TGCGCCAGCAAAAAAGGGACTAGCGGGAGGAGCACAGATACGCAGTATTTT. The encoded protein is CASKKGTSGRSTDTQYF.

This clone was recorded only once. This chain joins TRBV4-2 and TRBJ1-2; D unclear. Trimming cost V 0 bases and J 6 bases, with 17 bases left between them. CDR1 is LGHNA and CDR2 is YNFKEQ in the germline V gene. This CDR3 spans 16 amino acids. CDR3 nucleotide sequence: TGTGCCAGCAGCCAAGAGCAAGTCCCGGACGGGGATGGCTACACCTTC. It encodes CASSQEQVPDGDGYTF.

V and J are TRBV7-8 and TRBJ2-2; TRBD2 matches 9 bases. CDR1 SGHVS and CDR2 FQNEAQ come from the germline V gene. Germline trimming cut 2 bases from V and 2 bases from J; bases unmatched to any gene: 6. The CDR3 has 17 residues. CDR3 nucleotides: TGTGCCAGCAGCTTAATAAGCGGGGGGTCCAACACCGGGGAGCTGTTTTTT. This encodes CASSLISGGSNTGELFF.

This clone was observed once. V usage is TRBV2 and J usage is TRBJ1-5, with D possibly being TRBD1 (5 bases). Deletions cut 4 bases from V and 6 bases from J, with 19 bases between. Germline lookup yields CDR1 SNHLY and CDR2 FYNNEI. CDR3 length equals 16 residues. The CDR3: CASSVTPGGERQPQHF. CDR3 nucleotide sequence: TGTGCCAGCAGTGTCACCCCGGGGGGGGAGCGTCAGCCCCAGCATTTT.

The chain employs TRBV7-2 and TRBJ2-7; 8 bases match TRBD1. CDR1 and CDR2 from the germline V gene are SGHTA and FQGNSA. J was trimmed by 0 bases and V by 3 bases; bases with no gene match: 4. The CDR3 is made up of 15 amino acids. The DNA for the CDR3 is TGTGCCAGCAGCTTCGGACAGGGAACCTCCTACGAGCAGTACTTC. Translating it yields CASSFGQGTSYEQYF.

This chain links TRBV7-2 with TRBJ1-2, with 10 bases identical to TRBD1. The ends lost 5 bases at V and 8 bases at J; junction bases unmatched: 11. The CDR3 is 15 amino acids. Germline V gene data show CDR1 as SGHTA and CDR2 as FQGNSA. Here the CDR3 reads CASSSAGDRGFGYTF. The DNA for the CDR3 is TGTGCCAGCAGCAGCGCCGGGGACAGGGGATTCGGCTACACCTTC.

V is TRBV7-9 and J is TRBJ2-4, with 10 bases identical to TRBD1. Germline values: CDR1 SEHNR, CDR2 FQNEAQ (reference sequence). The CDR3 sequence is 16 residues long. V was clipped by 5 bases and J by 0 bases; unmatched bases: 4. The CDR3 sequence: CASSLGQGVAKNIQYF. CDR3 nucleotide sequence: TGTGCCAGCAGCCTTGGACAGGGGGTAGCCAAAAACATTCAGTACTTC. Using reference TRBV7-9 and TRBJ2-4 for the parts outside the CDR3, the full variable domain is DTGVSQNPRHKITKRGQNVTFRCDPISEHNRLYWYRQTLGQGPEFLTYFQNEAQLEKSRLLSDRFSAERPKGSFSTLEIQRTEQGDSAMYLCASSLGQGVAKNIQYFGAGTRLSVL.

This sequence joins TRBV19 and TRBJ2-2; 11 positions agree with TRBD2. With 2 bases clipped from V and 4 bases from J, the junction kept 6 bases outside the gene matches. Germline CDR1 reads LNHDA; CDR2 reads SQIVND (reference sequence). CDR3 length: 17 residues. In nucleotides, the CDR3 is TGTGCCAGTAGTATAAGCCTAGCGGGAGGTGTCACCGGGGAGCTGTTTTTT. This encodes CASSISLAGGVTGELFF.

The chain carries TRBV11-3 and TRBJ2-2, with TRBD1 identical over 7 bases. The CDR3 sequence is 13 residues long. The V gene's germline CDR1 is SGHNT and CDR2 YENEEA. V lost 4 bases and J lost 4; bases outside the gene matches: 0. The CDR3 bases are TGTGCCAGCAGCTCAGGGGGCACCGGGGAGCTGTTTTTT. Its translation is CASSSGGTGELFF.

The chain uses TRBV7-2 and TRBJ2-3; D ambiguous. V lost 8 bases to trimming and J lost 2 bases, with 5 bases between them. This CDR3 has 11 amino acids. CDR1 and CDR2 from the germline V gene are SGHTA and FQGNSA. The CDR3 sequence: CASGDTDTQYF. In DNA form, the CDR3 reads TGTGCCAGCGGAGACACAGATACGCAGTATTTT.

This clone was recorded a few times. The gene calls are TRBV7-8 and TRBJ1-5; D gene ambiguous. The CDR3 loop spans 15 amino acids. In germline, CDR1 is SGHVS, CDR2 FQNEAQ. The ends were cut back, 1 base at V and 6 bases at J, with 13 bases in the middle. DNA for the CDR3: TGTGCCAGCAGCTTAGGTGGCAGTGTAATTCAGCCCCAGCATTTT. This encodes CASSLGGSVIQPQHF.

This clone is a singleton in its sample. The chain employs TRBV6-5 and TRBJ2-2; the D gene is possibly TRBD1 (5 bases). Trimming pared 6 bases from V and 6 bases from J, leaving 17 bases between. Germline loops: CDR1 MNHEY, CDR2 SVGAGI. The CDR3 length is 15 residues. The CDR3 is CASSPPGNKAGELFF. As DNA, the CDR3 is TGTGCCAGCAGCCCCCCAGGGAACAAAGCCGGGGAGCTGTTTTTT.

This chain connects TRBV6-5 to TRBJ1-1, with 7 bases that match TRBD1. This CDR3 has 14 residues. V was pared by 11 bases and J by 0 bases, with 9 bases of the junction left unmatched. Germline V gene lookup returns CDR1 MNHEY and CDR2 SVGAGI. CDR3 bases: TGTGCCTGCGTGCCCGGGACAGTGAACACTGAAGCTTTCTTT. Its protein product is CACVPGTVNTEAFF.

The V and J genes are TRBV30 and TRBJ1-4; D remains unclear. The CDR3 length is 15 residues. Germline loops: CDR1 GTSNPN, CDR2 SVGIG (reference sequence). Trimming took off 2 bases at V and 3 bases at J, with 13 bases between the two ends. DNA for the CDR3: TGTGCCTGGAGTATTACGAGCAACTCTAATGAAAAACTGTTTTTT. Its translation is CAWSITSNSNEKLFF.

The V gene is TRBV18, the J gene TRBJ2-3, with a weak D call TRBD2 (5 bases). The CDR3 is 22 amino acids. The germline gives CDR1 KGHSH, CDR2 LQKENI. V was shortened by 2 bases and J by 1 base, with 31 bases between the two germline ends. The CDR3 DNA sequence: TGTGCCAGCTCACCAATCCATGGGCTCGGGGTGCCCGACCGACCGGGCACAGATACGCAGTATTTT. Its protein product is CASSPIHGLGVPDRPGTDTQYF. The full variable domain, rest sourced from reference TRBV18 and TRBJ2-3, is NAGVMQNPRHLVRRRGQEARLRCSPMKGHSHVYWYRQLPEEGLKFMVYLQKENIIDESGMPKERFSAEFPKEGPSILRIQQVVRGDSAAYFCASSPIHGLGVPDRPGTDTQYFGPGTRLTVL.

V and J are TRBV5-1 and TRBJ2-7, with 12 bases fitting TRBD2. After removal of 0 bases from V and 4 bases from J, the junction contained 2 bases not matched to a gene. This CDR3 contains 15 residues. Germline lookup yields CDR1 SGHRS and CDR2 YFSETQ. The CDR3: CASSLETSGRYEQYF. CDR3 coding DNA: TGCGCCAGCAGCTTGGAGACTAGCGGGAGATACGAGCAGTACTTC.

The V call is TRBV7-2, the J call TRBJ2-1; 10 bases are a match to TRBD1. The J segment lost 8 bases and the V segment lost 5 bases, leaving 6 bases of the junction unmatched. The CDR3 length is 14 residues. Germline CDR1 and CDR2: SGHTA and FQGNSA. CDR3 DNA sequence: TGTGCCAGCAGCGACCGGACAGGGGGAGATGAGCAGTTCTTC. Protein sequence: CASSDRTGGDEQFF.

The V and J genes are TRBV10-3 and TRBJ1-1; a weak D match, TRBD1 (5 bases). Trimming took 0 bases from V and 8 from J, leaving 13 bases between them. Per the germline V gene, CDR1 is ENHRY and CDR2 is SYGVKD. The CDR3 consists of 14 residues. In DNA form, the CDR3 reads TGTGCCATCAGTGAGTCTACAACAGGCTCAGAAGCTTTCTTT. This sequence encodes CAISESTTGSEAFF.

The chain couples TRBV19 to TRBJ1-4; D is undetermined. Germline CDR1 is LNHDA and CDR2 is SQIVND (reference sequence). Trimming left V 3 bases short and J 4 bases short, with 12 bases between. This CDR3 has 15 residues. The CDR3: CASSIGSGVNEKLFF. The CDR3 DNA reads TGTGCCAGTAGTATTGGTTCCGGGGTTAATGAAAAACTGTTTTTT. Based on the CDR3 plus reference TRBV19 and TRBJ1-4, the full variable domain is DGGITQSPKYLFRKEGQNVTLSCEQNLNHDAMYWYRQDPGQGLRLIYYSQIVNDFQKGDIAEGYSVSREKKESFPLTVTSAQKNPTAFYLCASSIGSGVNEKLFFGSGTQLSVL.

The chain couples TRBV5-6 to TRBJ1-1; 7 nucleotides match TRBD1. Germline V lookup: CDR1 SGHDT, CDR2 YYEEEE. The V segment lost 4 bases and the J segment 3 bases; nucleotides outside the gene matches: 12. There are 16 residues in the CDR3. CDR3 sequence reads: CASSIEQGFMHTEAFF. As DNA, the CDR3 is TGTGCCAGCAGCATCGAACAGGGGTTCATGCACACTGAAGCTTTCTTT.

The chain combines TRBV9 with TRBJ1-4; D gene uncertain. The length of the CDR3 is 15 residues. Trimming stripped 9 bases from V and 8 bases from J, with 23 bases between. Germline CDR1 SGDLS, CDR2 YYNGEE. The CDR3 here is CANPYQKIRGEKLFF. The CDR3 bases are TGTGCCAACCCCTACCAAAAGATACGAGGCGAAAAACTGTTTTTT.

The V call is TRBV7-9, the J call TRBJ1-4; 7 nucleotides agree with TRBD1. The V segment lost 4 bases and the J segment 6 bases; nucleotides outside the gene matches: 5. Germline V CDR1 and CDR2: SEHNR, FQNEAQ (reference sequence). The CDR3 has 14 amino acids. CDR3 region: CASSSQGYDEKLFF. CDR3 DNA: TGTGCCAGCAGCTCACAGGGGTATGATGAAAAACTGTTTTTT.

This rearrangement joins TRBV30 to TRBJ1-2; D gene ambiguous. Trimming shortened V by 2 bases and J by 8 bases, and 15 bases separated the two germline ends. The CDR3 totals 13 residues. The germline CDR1 and CDR2 sequences are GTSNPN and SVGIG (reference sequence). CDR3 nucleotide sequence: TGTGCCTGGAGTTCCGACTCCCTCCTAGGCTACACCTTC. Translated: CAWSSDSLLGYTF.